The rows below give T cell receptor beta chains drawn from one sample of a study of cytomegalovirus exposure and HLA in healthy donors. This table comes from immunoSEQ multiplex PCR, and its TCRdb copy is limited to in-frame clones, with some not included. The sample lists some 63,000 clones, 89% seen once, with more than 1% in the top ten. The sequenced material came from PBMCs. All receptors derive from a woman between 18 and 30 years old in good health and CMV-seronegative. Both conserved end residues are part of each CDR3. The D gene is left open where the match is weak. Some rows have no size entry. The others give once, few or many, or a class for an expanded clone.

CDR3aa	CDR3nt	v_gene	abundance	j_gene	d_gene
CASSMRTGELFF	TGTGCCAGTAGTATGCGAACCGGGGAGCTGTTTTTT	TRBV19	-	TRBJ2-2	-
CASSLDGTRSEQFF	TGTGCCAGCAGCTTAGATGGGACTAGAAGTGAGCAGTTCTTC	TRBV11-3	-	TRBJ2-1	TRBD2
CASSKAPGTNGEQFF	TGTGCCAGTAGTAAAGCGCCCGGGACTAATGGGGAGCAGTTCTTC	TRBV19	-	TRBJ2-1	TRBD2
CASSEDLGDREQFF	TGTGCCAGCAGTGAAGACCTGGGGGACAGAGAGCAGTTCTTC	TRBV6-1	-	TRBJ2-1	TRBD1
CASNLGETDQPQHF	TGTGCCAGCAATCTAGGGGAAACGGATCAGCCCCAGCATTTT	TRBV6-6	once	TRBJ1-5	-
CASSLRGGGRWETQYF	TGTGCCAGCAGTCTAAGGGGGGGAGGAAGGTGGGAGACCCAGTACTTC	TRBV27	-	TRBJ2-5	-
CASKTQGPNQPQHF	TGTGCCAGCAAAACTCAGGGGCCTAATCAGCCCCAGCATTTT	TRBV27	-	TRBJ1-5	-
CASSTSPGTGAYEQYF	TGTGCCAGCAGTACGTCCCCCGGGACAGGGGCCTACGAGCAGTACTTC	TRBV27	-	TRBJ2-7	TRBD1
CASCAGPATFSQFF	TGTGCCAGCTGCGCGGGCCCAGCTACGTTTAGTCAGTTCTTC	TRBV5-8	-	TRBJ2-1	-
CASSILIQGQETQYF	TGTGCCAGTAGTATTTTAATTCAGGGGCAAGAGACCCAGTACTTC	TRBV19	-	TRBJ2-5	-
CATSRGSSGTGDEKLFF	TGTGCCACCAGCAGAGGGTCATCAGGGACGGGGGATGAAAAACTGTTTTTT	TRBV15	-	TRBJ1-4	-
CASSEGIAGGNTDTQYF	TGTGCCAGCAGTGAAGGGATTGCGGGGGGAAACACAGATACGCAGTATTTT	TRBV6-4	few	TRBJ2-3	TRBD2
CSVEDFRLTADTQYF	TGCAGCGTTGAAGATTTCAGGCTGACGGCAGATACGCAGTATTTT	TRBV29-1	-	TRBJ2-3	-
CASTGHTDTQYF	TGTGCCAGTACAGGGCACACAGATACGCAGTATTTT	TRBV19	-	TRBJ2-3	-
CASSASGGNGYTF	TGTGCCAGCAGCGCCAGCGGGGGCAATGGCTACACCTTC	TRBV6-6	once	TRBJ1-2	-
CATGTGSGYTF	TGTGCCACCGGGACAGGGTCTGGCTACACCTTC	TRBV10-3	few	TRBJ1-2	TRBD1
CASSAAGEINYGYTF	TGTGCCAGCAGCGCTGCGGGAGAGATTAACTATGGCTACACCTTC	TRBV11-2	-	TRBJ1-2	-
CASSPKGQGRETQYF	TGTGCCAGCAGTCCCAAGGGACAGGGACGTGAGACCCAGTACTTC	TRBV28	-	TRBJ2-5	TRBD1
CASSSQGGELDTEAFF	TGTGCCAGCAGCTCGCAAGGGGGGGAATTGGACACTGAAGCTTTCTTT	TRBV7-8	-	TRBJ1-1	-
CASSPAGPSTDTQYF	TGTGCCAGCTCACCAGCGGGGCCTAGCACAGATACGCAGTATTTT	TRBV18	-	TRBJ2-3	-
CASSLAYLSWTGAGEQYF	TGTGCCAGCAGCTTGGCCTATTTAAGCTGGACAGGGGCCGGAGAGCAGTACTTC	TRBV5-8	-	TRBJ2-7	TRBD1
CASNRDSQETQYF	TGTGCCAGCAACCGGGACAGCCAAGAGACCCAGTACTTC	TRBV7-8	few	TRBJ2-5	TRBD1
CASSLARGYNQPQHF	TGTGCCAGCAGTTTGGCCAGGGGATACAATCAGCCCCAGCATTTT	TRBV28	-	TRBJ1-5	-
CASSLGGGGYEQYF	TGTGCCAGCAGTTTGGGCGGAGGAGGCTACGAGCAGTACTTC	TRBV28	-	TRBJ2-7	-
CASSFWVGRVSLSGEQFF	TGTGCCAGCAGCTTTTGGGTCGGGAGGGTATCTTTGTCGGGTGAGCAGTTCTTC	TRBV5-4	once	TRBJ2-1	TRBD2
CAWSGEVGKLFF	TGTGCCTGGAGCGGGGAGGTGGGAAAACTGTTTTTT	TRBV30	-	TRBJ1-4	-
CASSLDAGRKLFF	TGTGCCAGCAGCTTAGATGCGGGGCGCAAACTGTTTTTT	TRBV7-9	-	TRBJ1-4	-